The 28 T cell receptor beta chains presented below share a single source sample, sequenced in a study of long-term antiretroviral therapy in people with HIV. It was version v3.0 of the immunoSEQ assay that was run at survey level. Sequencing used immunoSEQ multiplex PCR; TCRdb keeps in-frame clones, though not all of them. The top ten clones hold 20% to 25% of a sample with roughly 16,000 clones, around four fifths of them seen once. The sample here was unsorted PBMCs, taken 2.1 years after starting antiretroviral therapy. These TCRs come from a man aged 35 to 55 with HIV.

This clone was picked up a small number of times. This rearrangement joins TRBV20-1 to TRBJ1-2, with D uncertain. Germline CDR1 is DFQATT and CDR2 is SNEGSKA (reference sequence). This CDR3 is built from 9 residues. V shed 6 bases and J shed 8 bases, with 7 bases lying between them. CDR3 nucleotides: TGCAGTGCACATTACGGCTACACCTTC. This encodes CSAHYGYTF.

As DNA, the CDR3 is TGTGCCAGCAGCGGGACCCTTCTAGCGGGGGCCGACGGGGAGACCCAGTACTTC. Its protein is CASSGTLLAGADGETQYF. The chain recombines TRBV11-2 with TRBJ2-5; 10 bases are a match to TRBD2. V shed 5 bases and J 5 bases; nucleotides not matched to a gene: 17. Germline assignment: CDR1 SGHAT and CDR2 FQNNGV. This CDR3 contains 18 residues. Supplemented by reference TRBV11-2 and TRBJ2-5, the full variable domain reads EAGVAQSPRYKIIEKRQSVAFWCNPISGHATLYWYQQILGQGPKLLIQFQNNGVVDDSQLPKDRFSAERLKGVDSTLKIQPAKLEDSAVYLCASSGTLLAGADGETQYFGPGTRLLVL.

This chain uses TRBV27 with TRBJ2-7; 7 nucleotides line up with TRBD2. Looked up from germline, CDR1 is MNHEY and CDR2 is SMNVEV (reference sequence). V dropped 0 bases and J dropped 0; count of bases not matched to a gene: 5. This CDR3 is 16 amino acids long. The CDR3 DNA sequence: TGTGCCAGCAGTTTATCGAGCGGGACCCTCTCCTACGAGCAGTACTTC. It is translated as CASSLSSGTLSYEQYF.

V usage is TRBV7-3 and J usage is TRBJ2-1; unclear D gene. This CDR3 comprises 13 residues. From germline, CDR1 is SGHTA and CDR2 FQGTGA. V lost 3 bases to trimming and J lost 0 bases, with 3 bases between them. DNA for the CDR3: TGTGCCAGCAGCTTCAGCTCCTACAATGAGCAGTTCTTC. Its translation: CASSFSSYNEQFF. The full variable domain, its missing parts supplied by reference TRBV7-3 and TRBJ2-1, is GAGVSQTPSNKVTEKGKYVELRCDPISGHTALYWYRQSLGQGPEFLIYFQGTGAADDSGLPNDRFFAVRPEGSVSTLKIQRTERGDSAVYLCASSFSSYNEQFFGPGTRLTVL.

The V and J genes are TRBV5-5 and TRBJ2-7; 11 positions match TRBD2. V lost 5 bases to trimming and J lost 3 bases; unmatched junction nucleotides: 7. This CDR3 contains 15 residues. Germline V CDR1 and CDR2: SGHKS, YYEKEE (reference sequence). The CDR3 DNA sequence: TGTGCCAGCAGTCTACTAGCGGGGGATCTCTACGAGCAGTACTTC. Translation: CASSLLAGDLYEQYF.

This rearrangement joins TRBV6-1 to TRBJ2-5; 10 bases are shared with TRBD1. The CDR3 extends over 16 amino acids. Losses at the gene ends were 4 bases for V and 5 bases for J; bases not matched to a gene: 10. The germline gives CDR1 MNHNS, CDR2 SASEGT. The CDR3 loop reads CASSGFDRGPLETQYF. The CDR3 DNA reads TGTGCCAGCAGTGGATTTGACAGGGGGCCTTTGGAGACCCAGTACTTC.

The rearrangement links TRBV27 to TRBJ2-7; TRBD1 matches at 7 bases. This CDR3 comprises 13 residues. Per germline, CDR1 MNHEY and CDR2 SMNVEV (reference sequence). The V and J ends lost 5 bases and 3 bases, in that order; junction bases with no gene match: 4. CDR3 loop: CASSPTGNYEQYF. CDR3 in DNA: TGTGCCAGCAGTCCGACAGGGAACTACGAGCAGTACTTC.

The chain links TRBV2 to TRBJ2-6, with no clear D. V was trimmed by 5 bases and J by 1 base, leaving 3 bases between them. Germline lookup yields CDR1 SNHLY and CDR2 FYNNEI. The CDR3 sequence is 13 residues long. The CDR3 DNA reads as TGTGCCAGCAGTCGATCTGGGGCCAACGTCCTGACTTTC. It specifies CASSRSGANVLTF.

The gene calls are TRBV28 and TRBJ1-5; D perhaps matches TRBD1 (6 bases). Trimming shortened V by 3 bases and J by 5 bases, and 8 bases separated the two germline ends. Per germline, CDR1 MDHEN and CDR2 SYDVKM. The CDR3 spans 13 residues. CDR3 sequence (DNA): TGTGCCAGCAGTTTTCCAGGGGATCAGCCCCAGCATTTT. This sequence encodes CASSFPGDQPQHF.

V gene TRBV11-2 combines with J gene TRBJ1-6; the D is unclear. Trimming pared 4 bases from V and 5 bases from J, leaving 6 bases between. Germline lookup yields CDR1 SGHAT and CDR2 FQNNGV. CDR3 length: 13 residues. The CDR3 nucleotides read TGTGCCAGCAGCTCCTATGATAATTCACCCCTCCACTTT. Translated: CASSSYDNSPLHF.

This rearrangement joins TRBV7-9 to TRBJ2-7; D not certain. Germline CDR1 reads SEHNR; CDR2 reads FQNEAQ (reference sequence). V was trimmed by 4 bases and J by 1 base, leaving 8 bases between them. This CDR3 spans 13 amino acids. In DNA, the CDR3 is TGTGCCAGCAGCTCGGCGGCTTCCTACGAGCAGTACTTC. Amino acids: CASSSAASYEQYF.

As regards this clone: The junction shows a germline mismatch at one end, possibly a read error. This rearrangement joins TRBV25-1 to TRBJ1-1; unclear D gene. The CDR3 consists of 12 residues. Germline loops: CDR1 MGHDK, CDR2 SYGVNS. The CDR3 spells CASGTENAEAFF. Written as DNA, the CDR3 is TGTGCCAGCGGTACAGAGAACGCTGAAGCTTTCTTT.

The V and J genes are TRBV5-1 and TRBJ2-5, with 9 positions matching TRBD1. Trimming cost V 2 bases and J 4 bases; bases outside gene matches: 12. The CDR3 runs to 17 residues. Germline lookup yields CDR1 SGHRS and CDR2 YFSETQ. The CDR3 DNA reads as TGCGCCAGCAGCTTTATCTCCGGGACAGGGATCGGAGAGACCCAGTACTTC. As protein: CASSFISGTGIGETQYF.

This clone was found once. V gene TRBV19 combines with J gene TRBJ2-7, with D unresolved. V was clipped by 2 bases and J by 6 bases, with 20 bases between them. Per germline, CDR1 LNHDA and CDR2 SQIVND (reference sequence). The CDR3 has 16 residues. DNA of the CDR3: TGTGCCAGTAGTATACAGGCCTGGACCTCCTCGGCCGAGCAGTACTTC. It is translated as CASSIQAWTSSAEQYF.

This sequence joins TRBV7-9 and TRBJ2-5; perhaps TRBD1 as D (6 bases). The V end lost 2 bases, the J end lost 1 base, and 8 bases lay between the germline ends. Per germline, CDR1 SEHNR and CDR2 FQNEAQ (reference sequence). The CDR3 runs to 14 residues. The chain's CDR3 is CASSLRGTQETQYF. Here the CDR3 DNA reads TGTGCCAGCAGCTTAAGGGGGACCCAAGAGACCCAGTACTTC.

As regards this clone: Different DNA sequences within this sample yield the same CDR3. V gene TRBV19 combines with J gene TRBJ1-5; no reliable D call. Per the germline V gene, CDR1 is LNHDA and CDR2 is SQIVND (reference sequence). The CDR3 extends over 14 amino acids. Trimming pared 3 bases from V and 1 base from J, leaving 7 bases between. This CDR3 reads CASSIGESNQPQHF. As DNA, the CDR3 is TGTGCCAGTAGTATCGGGGAGAGCAATCAGCCCCAGCATTTT.

The J gene is TRBJ1-3, the V gene TRBV9; 7 positions agree with TRBD1. Germline V CDR1 and CDR2: SGDLS, YYNGEE. The CDR3 runs 18 residues. The V gene end was trimmed by 4 bases and the J gene end by 0 bases; junction bases not matched to a gene: 13. CDR3 DNA: TGTGCCAGCAGCCCTGAGGGGACAGCTTTACTCTCTGGAAACACCATATATTTT. It codes for CASSPEGTALLSGNTIYF.

The gene calls are TRBV2 and TRBJ2-5, with 7 bases lining up with TRBD2. This CDR3 contains 14 residues. Trimming cost V 0 bases and J 10 bases; bases outside gene matches: 8. Germline lookup yields CDR1 SNHLY and CDR2 FYNNEI. This chain's CDR3 is CASSEALQAGSQYF. As DNA, the CDR3 is TGTGCCAGCAGTGAAGCGCTTCAAGCGGGGAGCCAGTACTTC.

A note on this clone: A junction end diverges from the germline sequence, so it may reflect a read error. The genes are TRBV2 and TRBJ2-5, with TRBD2 matching 8 bases. The CDR3 spans 14 residues. Germline V gene data show CDR1 as SNHLY and CDR2 as FYNNEI. CDR3 in amino acids: CAGSPGGARETQYF. The CDR3, as DNA: TGTGCCGGCAGTCCCGGGGGGGCCAGGGAGACCCAGTACTTC. Supplemented by reference TRBV2 and TRBJ2-5, the full variable domain reads EPEVTQTPSHQVTQMGQEVILRCVPISNHLYFYWYRQILGQKVEFLVSFYNNEISEKSEIFDDQFSVERPDGSNFTLKIRSTKLEDSAMYFCAGSPGGARETQYFGPGTRLLVL.

This clone is categorized as large (0.1 to 1%). The rearrangement joins TRBV2 to TRBJ1-2, with D perhaps matching TRBD1 (6 bases). Trimming stripped 6 bases from V and 6 bases from J, with 14 bases between. The CDR3 sequence is 13 residues long. CDR1 is SNHLY, CDR2 FYNNEI, per germline. CDR3 loop: CASRETGIDGYTF. The DNA of the CDR3 is TGTGCCAGCAGGGAAACAGGGATCGATGGCTACACCTTC.

This sequence joins TRBV11-2 and TRBJ2-2; possible D gene TRBD2, 6 bases. Germline CDR1 SGHAT, CDR2 FQNNGV. V was trimmed by 5 bases and J by 4 bases, leaving 17 bases between them. The CDR3 sequence is 16 residues long. CDR3 residues: CASSTLLDYGTGELFF. DNA for the CDR3: TGTGCCAGCAGCACACTCCTGGACTACGGCACCGGGGAGCTGTTTTTT. Full variable domain (remainder filled in from reference TRBV11-2 and TRBJ2-2): EAGVAQSPRYKIIEKRQSVAFWCNPISGHATLYWYQQILGQGPKLLIQFQNNGVVDDSQLPKDRFSAERLKGVDSTLKIQPAKLEDSAVYLCASSTLLDYGTGELFFGEGSRLTVL.

J is TRBJ1-6 and V is TRBV5-6, with D hard to call. The V end was cut by 0 bases, the J end by 3 bases, with 7 bases between. The CDR3 sequence is 15 residues long. Germline V CDR1 and CDR2: SGHDT, YYEEEE. In nucleotides, the CDR3 is TGTGCCAGCAGCTTGGCCCAGGTCTATAATTCACCCCTCCACTTT. It translates to CASSLAQVYNSPLHF.

V is TRBV6-5 and J is TRBJ1-1; 8 bases fit TRBD1. The CDR3 spans 15 residues. Germline lookup yields CDR1 MNHEY and CDR2 SVGAGI. V trimming: 2 bases; J trimming: 4 bases; junction bases outside the gene matches: 6. In nucleotides, the CDR3 is TGTGCCAGCAGTTACGGACAGGGAGGGGGCACTGAAGCTTTCTTT. Residues: CASSYGQGGGTEAFF.

The V gene is TRBV7-2, the J gene TRBJ2-7; 12 bases fit TRBD1. The CDR3 runs to 14 residues. J lost 6 bases, V lost 3 bases, and 3 bases had no gene match. Germline CDR1 is SGHTA and CDR2 is FQGNSA. The CDR3 loop reads CASSLGQGASEQYF. The CDR3, as DNA: TGTGCCAGCAGCTTGGGACAGGGGGCCTCCGAGCAGTACTTC.

V usage is TRBV5-4 and J usage is TRBJ2-7; D gene uncertain. V lost 2 bases and J 5 bases, leaving 11 bases between the germline ends. The CDR3 runs to 13 residues. The germline V gene encodes CDR1 SGHNT and CDR2 YYREEE (reference sequence). CDR3 sequence: CASSFSTSHEQYF. The CDR3 bases are TGTGCCAGCAGCTTCTCTACCTCGCACGAGCAGTACTTC.

V is TRBV14 and J is TRBJ1-2; 7 bases are a match to TRBD1. CDR3 length: 15 residues. The trim removed 0 bases at V and 6 bases at J, leaving 7 bases unmatched. The germline CDR1 and CDR2 sequences are SGHDN and FVKESK. This CDR3 is CASSQEGQGVNGYTF. As DNA, the CDR3 is TGTGCCAGCAGCCAAGAAGGGCAGGGGGTAAATGGCTACACCTTC.

The genes are TRBV29-1 and TRBJ1-1, with TRBD1 matching 9 bases. Trimming removed 4 bases from V and 0 bases from J; junction bases left unmatched: 9. Per germline, CDR1 SQVTM and CDR2 ANQGSEA. The CDR3 runs 16 residues. The CDR3, as DNA: TGCAGCGTTGGACACAGGGGGCAATTCATGAACACTGAAGCTTTCTTT. It translates to CSVGHRGQFMNTEAFF. The entire variable domain, with the rest obtained from reference TRBV29-1 and TRBJ1-1, is as follows: SAVISQKPSRDICQRGTSLTIQCQVDSQVTMMFWYRQQPGQSLTLIATANQGSEATYESGFVIDKFPISRPNLTFSTLTVSNMSPEDSSIYLCSVGHRGQFMNTEAFFGQGTRLTVV.

The V gene is TRBV5-6, the J gene TRBJ2-7; no clear D gene. Trimming pared 1 base from V and 2 bases from J, leaving 13 bases between. Germline V gene data show CDR1 as SGHDT and CDR2 as YYEEEE. This CDR3 is built from 15 residues. The CDR3 sequence: CASSLSGGSTYEQYF. DNA of the CDR3: TGTGCCAGCAGCTTGTCTGGCGGAAGTACCTACGAGCAGTACTTC.